This TCR beta chain was sequenced during a study of cytomegalovirus exposure and HLA in healthy donors. About the study: The approximately 120 validation repertoires were reported in a later analysis to have been generated on the same platform as the approximately 700 first-cohort repertoires.

From the roughly 120-subject validation cohort, which was separate from the approximately 700-subject first cohort, the donors were drawn. A word on this clone: Its target is not known.

The ends lost 5 bases at V and 4 bases at J; junction bases unmatched: 6. Germline V gene lookup returns CDR1 PRHDT and CDR2 FYEKMQ (reference sequence). The CDR3 has 14 amino acids. The repertoire was sequenced with immunoSEQ multiplex PCR; TCRdb's copy has only in-frame clones and lacks some. This sample has hundreds of thousands of clones; 90% occur once, and the top ten carry approximately 3.1%. General observations from the study: Most TCR sequences showed up rarely, but some public TCRs showed up in many donors. The authors listed 164 TCR beta chains as cytomegalovirus-associated.

This clonotype originated in a woman younger than 45 in good health and CMV-seronegative. The V and J genes are TRBV13 and TRBJ1-1; 8 bases are shared with TRBD1. The material sequenced was PBMCs. CDR3 DNA sequence: TGTGCCAGCAGCGACAGGACAGGGCTCACTGAAGCTTTCTTT. Protein sequence: CASSDRTGLTEAFF.